The 4 T cell receptor beta chains presented below share a single source sample, sequenced in a study of blood T cell repertoires in COVID-19. The repertoire was sequenced with immunoSEQ multiplex PCR; TCRdb's copy has only in-frame clones and lacks some. The sample lists 95,000 to 150,000 clones, roughly four fifths occurring once. Sequencing was performed on peripheral blood. The receptors derive from an elderly man with COVID-19, enrolled during active disease.

The chain uses TRBV7-3 and TRBJ2-3; D remains ambiguous. CDR1 is SGHTA and CDR2 is FQGTGA in the germline V gene. This CDR3 comprises 12 residues. With 2 bases removed from V and 8 bases from J, the gap between germline ends came to 8 bases. The CDR3 DNA reads TGTGCCAGCAGCTTAGGGCCTTCTACGCAGTATTTT. This sequence encodes CASSLGPSTQYF.

The rearrangement uses TRBV14 and TRBJ1-6; TRBD1 might be the D (5 bases). Trimming pared 5 bases from V and 2 bases from J, leaving 13 bases between. Germline CDR1 and CDR2: SGHDN and FVKESK. The CDR3 has 16 residues. The CDR3 here is CASSSRRGTYNSPLHF. CDR3 sequence (DNA): TGTGCCAGCAGCTCTCGGCGGGGCACCTATAATTCACCCCTCCACTTT.

The chain couples TRBV3-1 (or the pseudogene TRBV3-2) to TRBJ2-1, with D possibly being TRBD1 (5 bases). Between the trimmed V and J ends, which lost 4 bases and 0 bases, there was a span of 16 bases. Germline V gene sequence: CDR1 LGHDT, CDR2 YNNKEL (reference sequence). The CDR3 is 17 amino acids. The CDR3 DNA follows: TGTGCCAGCAGCCTCTGGACATTTCCAAGCTCCTACAATGAGCAGTTCTTC. Protein product: CASSLWTFPSSYNEQFF.

This clone occurred a few times. The chain combines TRBV2 with TRBJ2-7; D gene uncertain. Germline V gene data show CDR1 as SNHLY and CDR2 as FYNNEI. Trimming left V 4 bases short and J 3 bases short, with 7 bases between. This CDR3 comprises 12 residues. CDR3 sequence reads: CASSARFYEQYF. In DNA form, the CDR3 reads TGTGCCAGCAGTGCTAGATTCTACGAGCAGTACTTC.